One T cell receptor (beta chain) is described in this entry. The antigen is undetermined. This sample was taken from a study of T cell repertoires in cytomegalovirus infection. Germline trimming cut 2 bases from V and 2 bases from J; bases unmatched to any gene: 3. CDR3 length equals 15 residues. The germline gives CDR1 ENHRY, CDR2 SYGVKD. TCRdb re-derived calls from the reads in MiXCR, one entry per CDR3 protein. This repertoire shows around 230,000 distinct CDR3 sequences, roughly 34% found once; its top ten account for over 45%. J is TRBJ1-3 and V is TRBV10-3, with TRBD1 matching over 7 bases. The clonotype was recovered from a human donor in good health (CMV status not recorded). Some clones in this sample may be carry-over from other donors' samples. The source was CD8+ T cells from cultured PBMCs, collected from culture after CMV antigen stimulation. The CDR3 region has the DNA TGTGCCATCAGTGAGCCGACAGGGACTGGAAACACCATATATTTT. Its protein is CAISEPTGTGNTIYF.